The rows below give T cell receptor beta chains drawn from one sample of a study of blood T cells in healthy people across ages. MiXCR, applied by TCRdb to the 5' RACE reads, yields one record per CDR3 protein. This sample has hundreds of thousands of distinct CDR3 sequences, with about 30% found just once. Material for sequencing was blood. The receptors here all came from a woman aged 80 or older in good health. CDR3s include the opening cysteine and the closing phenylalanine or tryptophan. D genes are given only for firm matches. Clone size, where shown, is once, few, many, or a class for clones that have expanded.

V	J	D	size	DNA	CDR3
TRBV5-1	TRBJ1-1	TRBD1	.	TGCGCCAGCAGCTTGGGTCAGGGGGCGAGAGGTGAAGCTTTCTTT	CASSLGQGARGEAFF
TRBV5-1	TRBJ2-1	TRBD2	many	TGCGCCAGCAGCGGTGGGCTAGCGGGGGGAAATACCAATGAGCAGTTCTTC	CASSGGLAGGNTNEQFF
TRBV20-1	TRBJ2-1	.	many	TGCAGTGCTGGTGGGCGACCCGACGACAATGAGCAGTTCTTC	CSAGGRPDDNEQFF
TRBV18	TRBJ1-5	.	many	TGTGCCAGCTCACGACCAAATCAGCCCCAGCATTTT	CASSRPNQPQHF
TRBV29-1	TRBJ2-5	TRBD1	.	TGCAGCGCAGAGAGCAGGACAGGATCCCTAGAGACCCAGTACTTC	CSAESRTGSLETQYF
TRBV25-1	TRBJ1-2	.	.	TGTGCCAGCAGTGTTAATCCGGACTATGGCTACACCTTC	CASSVNPDYGYTF
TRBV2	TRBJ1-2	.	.	TGTGCCAGCAAATTAGCTAACTATGGCTACACCTTC	CASKLANYGYTF
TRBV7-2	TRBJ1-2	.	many	TGTGCCAGCAGCTTCCTAGGGGCTGTAGGCAGAAGGGGCTACACCTTC	CASSFLGAVGRRGYTF
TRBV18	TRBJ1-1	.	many	TGTGCCAGCTCACCCCGTCGGCAGGGGTGGGTGAACACTGAAGCTTTCTTT	CASSPRRQGWVNTEAFF
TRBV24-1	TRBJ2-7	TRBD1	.	TGTGCCACCGCCCCGGGACAGGGATACAATGAGCAGTACTTC	CATAPGQGYNEQYF
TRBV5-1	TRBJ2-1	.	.	TGCGCCAGCAGCTCCGGGACTGTTGGTTATGAGCAGTTCTTC	CASSSGTVGYEQFF
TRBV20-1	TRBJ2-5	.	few	TGCAGTGCTAGTGAAGGGGGGGGACCCCTGGAGACCCAGTACTTC	CSASEGGGPLETQYF
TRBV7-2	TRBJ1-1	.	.	TGTGCCAGCAGCCCTCGGGGGGCGCGGGGCACTGAAGCTTTCTTT	CASSPRGARGTEAFF
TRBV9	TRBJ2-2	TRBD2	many	TGTGCCAGCAGGGGACTAGGAGAAACCGGGGAGCTGTTTTTT	CASRGLGETGELFF
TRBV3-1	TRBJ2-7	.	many	TGTGCCAGCAGCCAAGAGGGGGACGAGCAGTACTTC	CASSQEGDEQYF
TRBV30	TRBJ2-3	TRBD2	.	TGTGCCTGGAGTGGACTAGCTCCAGATACGCAGTATTTT	CAWSGLAPDTQYF
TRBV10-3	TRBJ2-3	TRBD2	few	TGTGCCATCAGTGACATTCGACTAGCGGGGCGCAGAGGAGGGCACGGCCCGGGAGATACGCAGTATTTT	CAISDIRLAGRRGGHGPGDTQYF
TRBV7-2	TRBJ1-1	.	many	TGTGCCAGCAGAAATGGGGCAGTCAACACTGAAGCTTTCTTT	CASRNGAVNTEAFF
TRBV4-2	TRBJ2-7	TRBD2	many	TGTGCCAGCAGCCAGGCAAGTCTAGCGGGGGGTTACGAGCAGTACTTC	CASSQASLAGGYEQYF
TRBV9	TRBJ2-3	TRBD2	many	TGTGCCAGCAGCAGAACCATAGCGGGCGGCACAGATACGCAGTATTTT	CASSRTIAGGTDTQYF
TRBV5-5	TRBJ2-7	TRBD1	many	TGTGCCAGCAGCTTGGAGGGGGCCGCAGCCTTACGAGAGCAGTACTTC	CASSLEGAAALREQYF
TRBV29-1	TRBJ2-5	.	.	TGCAGCGTTGAGACATACCAAGAGACCCAGTACTTC	CSVETYQETQYF
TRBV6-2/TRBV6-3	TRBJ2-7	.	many	TGTGCCAGCAGTTATGGACTTTCCTCCTACGAGCAGTACTTC	CASSYGLSSYEQYF
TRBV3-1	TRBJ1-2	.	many	TGTGCCAGCAGCCAAGATTCCGCTGGCTACACCTTC	CASSQDSAGYTF
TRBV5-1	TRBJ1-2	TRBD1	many	TGCGCCAGCAGCTTGCTGGGACAGAACTATGGCTACACCTTC	CASSLLGQNYGYTF
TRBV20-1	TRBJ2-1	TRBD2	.	TGCAGTGGTGCGGGGGGCTCTTACAATGAGCAGTTCTTC	CSGAGGSYNEQFF
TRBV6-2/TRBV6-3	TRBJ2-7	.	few	TGTGCCAGCACCTACGATTTCTGCGAGCAGTACTTC	CASTYDFCEQYF
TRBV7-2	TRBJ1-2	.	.	TGTGCCAGCAGCTTATCCCCGGGACACAGGTCCTATAGCTACACCTTC	CASSLSPGHRSYSYTF